These 5 T cell receptor beta chains were sequenced from one sample in a study of blood T cell repertoires in COVID-19. This table comes from immunoSEQ multiplex PCR, and its TCRdb copy is limited to in-frame clones, with some not included. The sample shows roughly 250,000 clones, about four fifths of them seen only once. The sample consisted of peripheral blood. The receptor source for this set is a woman between 40 and 55 years old who had recovered from COVID-19.

This chain links TRBV29-1 with TRBJ2-2, with D possibly TRBD2 on 5 matching bases. V lost 4 bases and J 5 bases, leaving 11 bases between the germline ends. The CDR3 is 13 amino acids. CDR1 SQVTM and CDR2 ANQGSEA come from the germline V gene. The DNA for the CDR3 is TGCAGCGTTGTCGGGGAACGTACCGGGGAGCTGTTTTTT. Its protein product is CSVVGERTGELFF.

Written as DNA, the CDR3 is TGTGCCAGCAGGACAGCGAGGTTCTATGGCTACACCTTC. Protein: CASRTARFYGYTF. The chain carries TRBV2 and TRBJ1-2; maybe TRBD1 (5 bases). V was cut by 6 bases and J by 4 bases, with 12 bases left in between. CDR1 and CDR2 (germline): SNHLY, FYNNEI. CDR3 length: 13 amino acids.

The rearrangement links TRBV7-9 to TRBJ1-6; D is unclear. This CDR3 has 13 amino acids. V was shortened by 0 bases and J by 10 bases, with 7 bases between the two germline ends. Germline V gene lookup returns CDR1 SEHNR and CDR2 FQNEAQ (reference sequence). CDR3 amino acids: CASSLARLSPLHF. The CDR3 DNA reads TGTGCCAGCAGCTTAGCGCGGTTATCACCCCTCCACTTT.

This clone is a singleton in its sample. This chain links TRBV7-8 with TRBJ2-5; no clear D gene. CDR1 is SGHVS, CDR2 FQNEAQ, per germline. Trimming shortened V by 5 bases and J by 7 bases, and 14 bases separated the two germline ends. The CDR3 runs to 13 residues. CDR3 sequence: CASSNPALATQYF. The CDR3 DNA is TGTGCCAGCAGCAACCCCGCCTTAGCGACCCAGTACTTC.

The chain combines TRBV6-1 with TRBJ1-1, with no clear D. Trimming shortened V by 3 bases and J by 2 bases, and 7 bases separated the two germline ends. This CDR3 spans 13 amino acids. Germline V lookup: CDR1 MNHNS, CDR2 SASEGT. This CDR3 reads CASSEHRNTEAFF. The CDR3, as DNA: TGTGCCAGCAGTGAGCACAGAAACACTGAAGCTTTCTTT.